This T cell receptor (beta chain) originates from a study of graft-versus-host responses after intestinal transplantation. Measured with immunoSEQ multiplex PCR; TCRdb has only the in-frame clones, and not every one. The repertoire holds about 20,000 clones, less than 60% seen once, with about 1% in the top ten. Germline CDR1 SNHLY, CDR2 FYNNEI. Trimming shortened V by 6 bases and J by 2 bases, and 17 bases separated the two germline ends. This CDR3 has 15 amino acids. In its sample, this clone was seen a few times. The chain couples TRBV2 to TRBJ2-7; a possible D gene is TRBD2 (6 bases). The clonotype comes from a human patient who received an intestinal transplant. Sequencing was performed on alloreactive CD4+ T cells from a mixed lymphocyte reaction culture, taken before intestinal transplant. Subset in this sample: CFSE-low proliferating T cells sorted from roughly six-day pre-transplant mixed lymphocyte reaction (GvH or HvG direction). CDR3 nucleotides: TGTGCCAGCAGGGTCGCGGGACTCATCACCTACGAGCAGTACTTC. Translated, it gives CASRVAGLITYEQYF.